The 21 T cell receptor beta chains listed next were all sequenced from one sample in a study of CD4 and CD8 cells across lung adenocarcinoma regions. TCRdb re-analysed the PCR reads in MiXCR, keeping a single row per CDR3 protein. The data contain 9,000 to 10,000 distinct CDR3 sequences, 40% to 65% of them seen just once; the ten biggest clones take up under 20%. Source material: CD4+ T cells from the margin of a lung tumor. These receptors came from a male donor with lung adenocarcinoma. The CD4 and CD8 labels of this study may be unreliable.

V usage is TRBV15 and J usage is TRBJ2-3; 7 bases map to TRBD1. This CDR3 contains 17 residues. The germline gives CDR1 LNHNV, CDR2 YYDKDF (reference sequence). The V segment lost 0 bases and the J segment 4 bases; nucleotides outside the gene matches: 10. The CDR3 DNA reads TGTGCCACCAGCAGAGATTACATGGGACAGTCATCAGATACGCAGTATTTT. This gives the protein CATSRDYMGQSSDTQYF.

This clonotype showed up many times. This chain links TRBV6-5 with TRBJ2-3, with 7 bases identical to TRBD2. Germline lookup yields CDR1 MNHEY and CDR2 SVGAGI. With V trimmed by 2 bases and J by 0 bases, 2 bases remained unmatched. The CDR3 extends over 15 amino acids. The CDR3 sequence is CASSYGRGSTDTQYF. CDR3 DNA: TGTGCCAGCAGTTACGGGCGGGGGAGCACAGATACGCAGTATTTT.

By its share, this clonotype is large. V and J are TRBV7-2 and TRBJ2-5; 8 bases are shared with TRBD2. Germline CDR1 SGHTA, CDR2 FQGNSA. The V gene end was trimmed by 1 base and the J gene end by 4 bases; junction bases not matched to a gene: 11. This CDR3 spans 17 amino acids. CDR3 sequence reads: CASSLGGTLGGAETQYF. DNA of the CDR3: TGTGCCAGCAGCTTAGGGGGCACTCTCGGGGGGGCAGAGACCCAGTACTTC.

With regard to this clonotype: The germline gene is not matched at one end of the junction; a read error may be the cause. The CDR3 region has the DNA TGTGCCAGCAGCTTTGTTGGAAGCAATGAGCAGTTCTTT. Translation gives CASSFVGSNEQFF. The chain combines TRBV11-1 with TRBJ2-3; D ambiguous. Germline CDR1 is SGHAT and CDR2 is FQDESV (reference sequence). The CDR3 has 13 amino acids.

This clonotype has at least ten counts. Being one base from a much bigger clone, this may be a read error. The chain recombines TRBV6-6 with TRBJ2-1; 15 bases align to TRBD2. The CDR3 sequence is 16 residues long. The germline gives CDR1 MNHNY, CDR2 SVGAGI (reference sequence). Trimming took 4 bases from V and 10 from J; bases not matched to a gene: 8. In DNA form, the CDR3 reads TGTGCCAGCAGTTTGGGACTAGCGGGAGGCGTTGGCGAGCAGTTCTTC. Translation: CASSLGLAGGVGEQFF.

The gene calls are TRBV11-3 and TRBJ2-5, with TRBD2 identical over 7 bases. The last part of the DNA fits TRBJ2-7 better; the J call may be wrong. CDR1 SGHNT and CDR2 YENEEA come from the germline V gene. The CDR3 has 17 amino acids. The CDR3 sequence: CASRGGGGGGMIDEQYF. CDR3 nucleotides: TGTGCCAGCAGGGGGGGGGGGGGGGGGGGGATGATCGACGAGCAGTACTTC.

The CDR3 sequence is CASSYSNIGWEETQYF. CDR3 bases: TGTGCCAGCAGTTACTCGAATATCGGTTGGGAAGAGACCCAGTACTTC. V usage is TRBV6-5 and J usage is TRBJ2-5; D not resolved. The CDR3 has 16 residues. Trimming removed 0 bases at V and 3 bases at J, with 14 bases between. CDR1 is MNHEY and CDR2 is SVGAGI in the germline V gene.

This clonotype is deemed medium-sized. The chain has TRBV6-4 and TRBJ2-1; 8 bases are a match to TRBD1. The CDR3 totals 15 residues. Germline V gene lookup returns CDR1 MRHNA and CDR2 SNTAGT. Germline trimming cut 3 bases from V and 6 bases from J; bases unmatched to any gene: 7. The CDR3 region is CASSDGSGGSNEQFF. CDR3 sequence (DNA): TGTGCCAGCAGTGATGGGTCAGGGGGCTCCAATGAGCAGTTCTTC.

This rearrangement joins TRBV6-1 to TRBJ2-1; 9 nucleotides line up with TRBD1. The CDR3 is 14 residues long. In germline, CDR1 is MNHNS, CDR2 SASEGT. V lost 6 bases and J lost 9; bases outside the gene matches: 9. DNA for the CDR3: TGTGCCAGCAGCCCGGGACAGGGTATCAGTGAGCAGTTCTTC. It codes for CASSPGQGISEQFF.

Note on this clonotype: The junction departs from the called germline gene at one end, perhaps through a read error. V gene TRBV7-7 combines with J gene TRBJ2-6; 9 bases fit TRBD1. Per the germline V gene, CDR1 is SSHAT and CDR2 is FNYEAQ (reference sequence). This CDR3 spans 17 amino acids. CDR3 DNA sequence: TGTGCTAGCAGCCAGGGACAGGGCCTGGGGGGGGCCAACGTCCTGACTTTC. It specifies CASSQGQGLGGANVLTF.

This clonotype turned up a few times. The V call is TRBV10-2, the J call TRBJ2-1, with 9 bases aligning to TRBD2. CDR1 is WSHSY, CDR2 SAAADI, per germline. This CDR3 region has 16 residues. Trimming at V came to 4 bases and at J to 6 bases, leaving 10 bases not matched to a gene. Here the CDR3 DNA reads TGCGCCAGCAGTGGACCCCGGCTAGCGGGACGCAATGAGCAGTTCTTC. Translation: CASSGPRLAGRNEQFF.

There are a few counts of this clonotype. The chain uses TRBV27 and TRBJ2-5; D might be TRBD2 (5 bases). V gave up 0 bases and J gave up 3 bases, with 5 bases separating them. The CDR3 length is 13 residues. Germline V CDR1 and CDR2: MNHEY, SMNVEV (reference sequence). This CDR3 is CASSLSREETQYF. CDR3 bases: TGTGCCAGCAGTTTATCGAGGGAAGAGACCCAGTACTTC.

This rearrangement joins TRBV11-2 to TRBJ2-3, with 7 nucleotides matching TRBD2. With V trimmed by 3 bases and J by 6 bases, 6 bases remained unmatched. The germline V gene encodes CDR1 SGHAT and CDR2 FQNNGV. The CDR3 is 14 residues long. CDR3 nucleotides: TGTGCCAGCAGCTTTGGACTAGAAGCGGATACGCAGTATTTT. Protein product: CASSFGLEADTQYF.

The genes are TRBV6-1 and TRBJ1-2, with D unresolved. CDR3 size: 11 residues. The germline V gene has CDR1 MNHNS and CDR2 SASEGT. Trimming stripped 6 bases from V and 4 bases from J, with 6 bases between. This chain's CDR3 is CASRVGYGYTF. The CDR3 DNA reads TGTGCCAGCAGGGTTGGCTATGGCTACACCTTC.

The gene calls are TRBV3-1 and TRBJ1-1, with TRBD1 as a possible D gene (6 bases). Trimming cost V 5 bases and J 3 bases, with 13 bases left between them. The germline V gene has CDR1 LGHDT and CDR2 YNNKEL (reference sequence). This CDR3 is built from 14 residues. The CDR3 nucleotides are TGTGCCAGCAGCAAGAGACAGGTTGACACTGAAGCTTTCTTT. Translated: CASSKRQVDTEAFF.

The CDR3 reads CSGATGGYKDTQYF. CDR3 DNA: TGCAGCGGTGCGACAGGGGGGTACAAAGATACGCAGTATTTT. The chain has TRBV29-1 and TRBJ2-3; TRBD1 agrees at 9 bases. The CDR3 spans 14 residues. From germline, CDR1 is SQVTM and CDR2 ANQGSEA. Trimming removed 7 bases from V and 5 bases from J; junction bases left unmatched: 10.

In its sample, this clonotype is medium-sized. The chain recombines TRBV6-5 with TRBJ2-2, with 11 bases matching TRBD1. The V and J ends lost 5 bases and 6 bases, in that order; junction bases with no gene match: 5. Germline V gene data show CDR1 as MNHEY and CDR2 as SVGAGI. The CDR3 is 15 amino acids. CDR3 sequence reads: CASSHGTGGPGELFF. CDR3 sequence (DNA): TGTGCCAGCAGTCACGGGACAGGGGGTCCCGGGGAGCTGTTTTTT.

Comments on this clonotype: The junction departs from germline at one end; a sequencing error may be responsible. V and J are TRBV6-1 and TRBJ1-1; TRBD1 is a possible D gene (5 bases). CDR3 length: 16 residues. Germline V gene sequence: CDR1 MNHNS, CDR2 SASEGT. This chain's CDR3 is CASSGAWGRANSESFF. The CDR3 DNA sequence: TGTGCCAGCAGTGGAGCCTGGGGCCGTGCTAACTCTGAATCTTTCTTT.

The chain is built from TRBV6-2 or TRBV6-3 and TRBJ2-5, with TRBD2 matching 13 bases. The closer fit of TRBJ2-7 to the DNA end suggests the J call may be wrong. Germline CDR1 and CDR2: MNHEY and SVGEGT. This CDR3 has 16 amino acids. The CDR3 sequence is CASSPLAGGAAYEQYF. The DNA of the CDR3 is TGTGCCAGCAGCCCACTAGCGGGGGGGGCCGCATACGAGCAGTACTTC.

The chain uses TRBV6-1 and TRBJ2-3, with D uncertain. Between the trimmed V and J ends, which lost 5 bases and 2 bases, there was a span of 14 bases. Germline V gene sequence: CDR1 MNHNS, CDR2 SASEGT. The CDR3 spans 15 residues. The CDR3 DNA follows: TGTGCCAGCAGTCTAGGCCCCCTGGCCACAGATACGCAGTATTTT. The encoded protein is CASSLGPLATDTQYF.

By proportion, this clonotype is medium-sized (0.01 to 0.1%). The chain links TRBV6-1 to TRBJ1-3, with a tentative D call TRBD1 (6 bases). Germline values: CDR1 MNHNS, CDR2 SASEGT. The CDR3 extends over 13 amino acids. The ends were cut back, 10 bases at V and 1 base at J, with 11 bases in the middle. The DNA for the CDR3 is TGTGCCACCAAACAGGGATCTGGAAACACCATATATTTT. This encodes CATKQGSGNTIYF.